This TCR beta chain came from a study of early T cells in non-severe SARS-CoV-2 infection. About the research overall: Unsorted whole blood bulk RNA was sequenced, with unpaired chains. Study-level points and caveats: The VDJdb matching leaned toward anti-spike CD8 responses and overlooked private and CD4 specificities.

The protocol attached unique molecular identifiers to individual cDNA molecules. Via MiXCR, TCRdb re-called the 5' RACE reads, giving one row per CDR3 protein. The sample holds approximately 90,000 distinct CDR3 sequences, approximately 12% seen once. This clonotype was counted only a few times. Its antigen remains unknown. The CDR3 is 18 residues long. From germline, CDR1 is SGHAT and CDR2 FQNNGV. Trimming pared 5 bases from V and 1 base from J, leaving 21 bases between. This chain uses TRBV11-2 with TRBJ2-1; the D gene is possibly TRBD2 (6 bases). Sequenced here: whole blood, sampled at baseline. The TCR was taken from an adult who was a healthcare worker with PCR-confirmed SARS-CoV-2 infection or an uninfected control (not recorded which). As DNA, the CDR3 is TGTGCCAGCAGCCCCCTCCGGGGGAACGTGAGGTCCTACAATGAGCAGTTCTTC. Its translation: CASSPLRGNVRSYNEQFF.